This TCR beta chain stems from a study of T cell responses to AZD1222 COVID-19 vaccine. Trimming took 4 bases from V and 8 from J, leaving 16 bases between them. Germline V lookup: CDR1 KGHDR, CDR2 SFDVKD. The CDR3 contains 14 residues. Findings and limits, study-wide: The breadth and depth of Spike-specific TCRs increased once two AZD1222 doses had been given. Dominant at 160-218 and 743-854, vaccine-associated CD4 TCRs also spanned spike. Donors, mostly white British, included more females; clonal diversity was possibly underestimated. Only a handful of people who got AZD1222 tested seropositive at baseline.

In regard to this clone: What it binds is not known.

Clones were read by immunoSEQ multiplex PCR, and TCRdb kept only the in-frame ones, dropping some. The table records approximately 150,000 clones, 92% of them present only once. Here the sequenced sample was peripheral blood, taken on day 0 of MenACWY control vaccination. This chain connects TRBV24-1 to TRBJ1-2; D is possibly TRBD1 (6 bases). This clonotype was obtained from an adult in good health. Here the CDR3 reads CATSDTGTPWGYTF. In DNA, the CDR3 is TGTGCCACCAGTGACACCGGGACACCTTGGGGCTACACCTTC.